The 29 T cell receptor beta chains in this list originate from one sample, sequenced in a study of cytomegalovirus exposure and HLA in healthy donors. Clones were read by immunoSEQ multiplex PCR, and TCRdb kept only the in-frame ones, dropping some. The table has 130,000 or so clones, under 90% seen once; the top ten hold approximately 3.3%. Material for sequencing was PBMCs. These receptors all stem from a man in his thirties or forties in good health and CMV-seronegative.

The rearrangement uses TRBV27 and TRBJ1-4; D remains ambiguous. Per germline, CDR1 MNHEY and CDR2 SMNVEV (reference sequence). The CDR3 contains 15 residues. Trimming left V 7 bases short and J 5 bases short, with 17 bases between. CDR3 amino acids: CASTKDPTGNEKLFF. Here the CDR3 DNA reads TGTGCCAGCACCAAAGATCCGACGGGGAATGAAAAACTGTTTTTT.

V usage is TRBV18 and J usage is TRBJ2-2; 8 nucleotides align to TRBD2. The germline CDR1 and CDR2 sequences are KGHSH and LQKENI. Trimming removed 2 bases from V and 3 bases from J; junction bases left unmatched: 8. This CDR3 has 17 residues. This chain's CDR3 is CASSPFFGGADTGELFF. For the CDR3, the DNA is TGTGCCAGCTCACCATTCTTCGGGGGGGCCGACACCGGGGAGCTGTTTTTT.

The rearrangement links TRBV6-6 to TRBJ2-7; a weak D match, TRBD2 (5 bases). Trimming removed 5 bases from V and 1 base from J, with 6 bases in between. The CDR3 loop spans 12 amino acids. CDR1 MNHNY and CDR2 SVGAGI come from the germline V gene (reference sequence). The CDR3: CASSPGSYEQYF. As DNA, the CDR3 is TGTGCCAGCAGTCCGGGGTCCTACGAGCAGTACTTC.

This chain uses TRBV6-1 with TRBJ1-1; D unclear. V lost 6 bases and J 11 bases, leaving 19 bases between the germline ends. Germline V CDR1 and CDR2: MNHNS, SASEGT. This CDR3 is built from 13 residues. The CDR3 is CASRIVGVHYAFF. The DNA for the CDR3 is TGTGCCAGCAGAATCGTAGGTGTGCACTATGCTTTCTTT.

V and J are TRBV6-5 and TRBJ2-7; 12 bases map to TRBD2. Germline V lookup: CDR1 MNHEY, CDR2 SVGAGI. V trimming: 6 bases; J trimming: 3 bases; junction bases outside the gene matches: 6. The CDR3 sequence is 15 residues long. In nucleotides, the CDR3 is TGTGCCAGCAGGGCTAGCGGGGGGGGATTCTACGAGCAGTACTTC. Its translation is CASRASGGGFYEQYF.

For the CDR3, the DNA is TGTGCCAGTACAGGGATGGACACCGGGGAGCTGTTTTTT. It yields the protein CASTGMDTGELFF. The chain uses TRBV19 and TRBJ2-2; TRBD1 is a possible D gene (5 bases). Per the germline V gene, CDR1 is LNHDA and CDR2 is SQIVND (reference sequence). The CDR3 is 13 amino acids. The V end lost 7 bases, the J end lost 3 bases, and 9 bases lay between the germline ends.

This chain links TRBV6-5 with TRBJ2-3, with 7 bases lining up with TRBD1. This CDR3 contains 13 residues. V dropped 11 bases and J dropped 3; count of bases not matched to a gene: 8. Germline V gene lookup returns CDR1 MNHEY and CDR2 SVGAGI. CDR3 nucleotide sequence: TGTGCCGTGAGGGGGCCGGGTACAGATACGCAGTATTTT. This translates into CAVRGPGTDTQYF.

The chain is built from TRBV7-2 and TRBJ1-5; D ambiguous. This CDR3 has 14 amino acids. Trimming took off 3 bases at V and 5 bases at J, with 11 bases between the two ends. Per the germline V gene, CDR1 is SGHTA and CDR2 is FQGNSA. CDR3: CASSFYPPDQPQHF. In DNA, the CDR3 is TGTGCCAGCAGCTTTTATCCTCCTGATCAGCCCCAGCATTTT.

The chain couples TRBV4-3 to TRBJ2-1; tentative D call: TRBD2 (6 bases). The CDR3 is 13 residues long. Germline V gene lookup returns CDR1 LGHNA and CDR2 YSLEER. Trimming removed 4 bases at V and 9 bases at J, with 13 bases between. CDR3: CASSPRRGGEQFF. In DNA form, the CDR3 reads TGCGCCAGCAGCCCAAGGAGGGGAGGTGAGCAGTTCTTC.

A single count supports this clone. V usage is TRBV11-2 and J usage is TRBJ2-3, with D possibly matching TRBD1 (6 bases). Germline assignment: CDR1 SGHAT and CDR2 FQNNGV. CDR3 length: 14 amino acids. V dropped 5 bases and J dropped 0 bases, with 9 bases sitting between them. CDR3 nucleotide sequence: TGTGCCAGCAGCCAGGACAGTAGCACAGATACGCAGTATTTT. It encodes CASSQDSSTDTQYF.

This rearrangement joins TRBV7-8 to TRBJ1-2; possible D gene TRBD1, 6 bases. Germline loops: CDR1 SGHVS, CDR2 FQNEAQ. The CDR3 totals 14 residues. Trimming cost V 5 bases and J 8 bases, with 18 bases left between them. The CDR3 coding sequence is TGTGCCAGCAGCCCTCGGACGGGGGGCCACGGCTACACCTTC. Translated, it gives CASSPRTGGHGYTF.

The table lists this clone with a count of one. This sequence joins TRBV18 and TRBJ1-3; tentative D call: TRBD1 (5 bases). The CDR3 contains 16 residues. The V end was cut by 2 bases, the J end by 5 bases, with 16 bases between. Germline V gene data show CDR1 as KGHSH and CDR2 as LQKENI. CDR3 sequence reads: CASSPSRTGVRNTIYF. CDR3 bases: TGTGCCAGCTCACCATCGCGTACAGGTGTTCGAAACACCATATATTTT. Based on the CDR3 plus reference TRBV18 and TRBJ1-3, the full variable domain is NAGVMQNPRHLVRRRGQEARLRCSPMKGHSHVYWYRQLPEEGLKFMVYLQKENIIDESGMPKERFSAEFPKEGPSILRIQQVVRGDSAAYFCASSPSRTGVRNTIYFGEGSWLTVV.

This clone was seen a few times. V and J are TRBV2 and TRBJ2-7; TRBD1 is a possible D gene (5 bases). V was trimmed by 1 base and J by 4 bases, leaving 14 bases between them. The germline gives CDR1 SNHLY, CDR2 FYNNEI. CDR3 length equals 15 residues. CDR3 sequence: CASSEGWTKIYEQYF. The DNA of the CDR3 is TGTGCCAGCAGTGAAGGCTGGACAAAAATTTACGAGCAGTACTTC. Together with reference TRBV2 and TRBJ2-7, the CDR3 gives the full variable domain: EPEVTQTPSHQVTQMGQEVILRCVPISNHLYFYWYRQILGQKVEFLVSFYNNEISEKSEIFDDQFSVERPDGSNFTLKIRSTKLEDSAMYFCASSEGWTKIYEQYFGPGTRLTVT.

This chain links TRBV9 with TRBJ2-5; 8 bases map to TRBD2. The V gene end was trimmed by 0 bases and the J gene end by 7 bases; junction bases not matched to a gene: 5. CDR1 and CDR2 (germline): SGDLS, YYNGEE. The CDR3 contains 14 residues. The DNA of the CDR3 is TGTGCCAGCAGCGTAGCTGTAGCGGGGTTGACCCAGTACTTC. This gives the protein CASSVAVAGLTQYF. Complete variable domain (other parts from reference TRBV9 and TRBJ2-5): DSGVTQTPKHLITATGQRVTLRCSPRSGDLSVYWYQQSLDQGLQFLIQYYNGEERAKGNILERFSAQQFPDLHSELNLSSLELGDSALYFCASSVAVAGLTQYFGPGTRLLVL.

The DNA for the CDR3 is TGTGCCAGCAGTGAAATGTCAGGGGTTGAGCAGTACTTC. It codes for CASSEMSGVEQYF. This rearrangement joins TRBV6-1 to TRBJ2-7; possibly TRBD1 for D (6 bases). The CDR3 has 13 amino acids. V was shortened by 2 bases and J by 7 bases, with 12 bases between the two germline ends. The germline V gene encodes CDR1 MNHNS and CDR2 SASEGT.

CDR3 DNA sequence: TGTGCCAGCAGCTTCACCCGGACAGGGAGTCGGTACGAGCAGTACTTC. Translated: CASSFTRTGSRYEQYF. The chain employs TRBV7-9 and TRBJ2-7, with 8 bases aligning to TRBD1. The germline gives CDR1 SEHNR, CDR2 FQNEAQ (reference sequence). J gave up 4 bases and V 3 bases, and 11 bases lay outside the gene matches. The CDR3 has 16 residues.

The chain couples TRBV6-1 to TRBJ1-2; maybe TRBD1 (5 bases). Germline V CDR1 and CDR2: MNHNS, SASEGT. V lost 6 bases to trimming and J lost 3 bases, with 11 bases between them. This CDR3 is built from 13 residues. The CDR3 DNA is TGTGCCAGCAGCAGGGAGGAGTACTATGGCTACACCTTC. Its protein product is CASSREEYYGYTF.

This sequence joins TRBV11-2 and TRBJ2-7; D is possibly TRBD2 (6 bases). With 1 base removed from V and 3 bases from J, the gap between germline ends came to 10 bases. This CDR3 spans 14 amino acids. In germline, CDR1 is SGHAT, CDR2 FQNNGV. The CDR3 DNA is TGTGCCAGCAGCTTAGCCATGACTAGCTACGAGCAGTACTTC. Translating it yields CASSLAMTSYEQYF.

The gene calls are TRBV6-5 and TRBJ2-1; tentative D call: TRBD1 (5 bases). With 4 bases removed from V and 7 bases from J, the gap between germline ends came to 14 bases. Germline V gives CDR1 MNHEY, CDR2 SVGAGI. The CDR3 runs 14 residues. As DNA, the CDR3 is TGTGCCAGCAGTTCCTCGCAGGGTCCGAATGAGCAGTTCTTC. Residues: CASSSSQGPNEQFF.

The V call is TRBV5-6, the J call TRBJ2-5, with 12 positions matching TRBD1. The CDR3 runs to 16 residues. Germline-derived CDR1 and CDR2 are SGHDT and YYEEEE. V trimming: 4 bases; J trimming: 5 bases; junction bases outside the gene matches: 9. CDR3 nucleotide sequence: TGTGCCAGCAGCGCCCCCGGGACAGGGGGCCGGGAGACCCAGTACTTC. It specifies CASSAPGTGGRETQYF.

This rearrangement joins TRBV5-1 to TRBJ2-1; TRBD2 agrees at 8 bases. This CDR3 has 16 amino acids. V shed 3 bases and J 3 bases; nucleotides not matched to a gene: 8. Germline CDR1 and CDR2: SGHRS and YFSETQ. The CDR3 loop reads CASSWGAGVNYNEQFF. DNA of the CDR3: TGCGCCAGCAGCTGGGGAGCGGGGGTCAACTACAATGAGCAGTTCTTC.

The chain joins TRBV4-3 to TRBJ1-4, with 9 positions matching TRBD1. The trim removed 0 bases at V and 5 bases at J, leaving 10 bases unmatched. In germline, CDR1 is LGHNA, CDR2 YSLEER. The CDR3 has 18 amino acids. CDR3 loop: CASSQDPVPGQGNEKLFF. Here the CDR3 DNA reads TGCGCCAGCAGCCAAGATCCCGTCCCGGGACAGGGAAATGAAAAACTGTTTTTT.

The chain carries TRBV4-3 and TRBJ1-6, with 7 bases fitting TRBD1. This CDR3 is built from 18 residues. Germline values: CDR1 LGHNA, CDR2 YSLEER. Unmatched junction bases numbered 16, after V lost 2 bases and J lost 9 bases. The CDR3 sequence is CASSQSPAPTGSRSPLHF. CDR3 in DNA: TGCGCCAGCAGCCAAAGCCCCGCCCCGACAGGGAGTCGTTCACCCCTCCACTTT.

This chain uses TRBV5-6 with TRBJ1-5, with 8 nucleotides matching TRBD1. The CDR3 covers 15 residues. Germline V lookup: CDR1 SGHDT, CDR2 YYEEEE. Germline trimming cut 2 bases from V and 6 bases from J; bases unmatched to any gene: 7. The CDR3 DNA reads as TGTGCCAGCAGCTTACTCGGGACAGGCGGTCAGCCCCAGCATTTT. Protein sequence: CASSLLGTGGQPQHF.

The rearrangement links TRBV28 to TRBJ1-1; the match to TRBD1 covers 9 bases. Unmatched junction bases numbered 10, after V lost 7 bases and J lost 1 base. The CDR3 runs to 16 residues. Germline V gene data show CDR1 as MDHEN and CDR2 as SYDVKM. The chain's CDR3 is CASTAYRGRGNTEAFF. The CDR3 coding sequence is TGTGCCAGCACCGCGTACAGGGGGCGCGGGAACACTGAAGCTTTCTTT. Full variable domain (rest looked up from reference TRBV28 and TRBJ1-1): DVKVTQSSRYLVKRTGEKVFLECVQDMDHENMFWYRQDPGLGLRLIYFSYDVKMKEKGDIPEGYSVSREKKERFSLILESASTNQTSMYLCASTAYRGRGNTEAFFGQGTRLTVV.

The chain couples TRBV18 to TRBJ1-4, with TRBD1 identical over 10 bases. The junction had 5 bases not matched to a gene; V was cut back by 5 bases and J by 8 bases. Germline CDR1 and CDR2: KGHSH and LQKENI. The CDR3 sequence is 14 residues long. The CDR3 DNA sequence: TGTGCCAGCTCATCCGGACAGGGGGGAGAAAAACTGTTTTTT. It yields the protein CASSSGQGGEKLFF.

This chain links TRBV6-5 with TRBJ1-5; no clear D. CDR3 length: 15 amino acids. Germline CDR1 reads MNHEY; CDR2 reads SVGAGI. The V end lost 4 bases, the J end lost 4 bases, and 14 bases lay between the germline ends. This chain's CDR3 is CASSLIGSRNQPQHF. CDR3 nucleotides: TGTGCCAGCAGTTTGATAGGTTCTAGAAATCAGCCCCAGCATTTT.

The rearrangement uses TRBV29-1 and TRBJ2-7; D is unresolved. Trimming took 0 bases from V and 2 from J, leaving 5 bases between them. The germline gives CDR1 SQVTM, CDR2 ANQGSEA. This CDR3 spans 12 amino acids. This CDR3 reads CSVEDRAYEQYF. The DNA of the CDR3 is TGCAGCGTTGAAGATCGCGCCTACGAGCAGTACTTC.

This sequence joins TRBV9 and TRBJ2-5; D might be TRBD2 (5 bases). The CDR3 loop spans 13 amino acids. Germline CDR1 SGDLS, CDR2 YYNGEE. V lost 2 bases and J 2 bases, leaving 7 bases between the germline ends. The CDR3 DNA is TGTGCCAGCAGCGTGGACTTGCAAGAGACCCAGTACTTC. Its translation: CASSVDLQETQYF.